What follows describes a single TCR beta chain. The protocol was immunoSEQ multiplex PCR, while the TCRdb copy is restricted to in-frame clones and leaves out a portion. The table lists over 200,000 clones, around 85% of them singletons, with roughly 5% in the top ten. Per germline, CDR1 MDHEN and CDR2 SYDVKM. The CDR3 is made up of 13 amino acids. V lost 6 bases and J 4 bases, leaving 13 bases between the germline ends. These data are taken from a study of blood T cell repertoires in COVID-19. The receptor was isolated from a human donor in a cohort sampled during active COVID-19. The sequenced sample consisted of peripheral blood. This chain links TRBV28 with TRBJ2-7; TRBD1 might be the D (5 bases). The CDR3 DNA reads TGTGCCAGCAGCCGGACACCTAATTACGAGCAGTACTTC. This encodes CASSRTPNYEQYF.